These 21 T cell receptor beta chains were all obtained from the same sample, sequenced in a study of shared clonotypes between healthy human individuals. Clones were sequenced by immunoSEQ multiplex PCR, and TCRdb holds only the in-frame ones, with some missing. The sample holds hundreds of thousands of clones; 95% are singletons and the top ten take around 0.12%. CD45RO-negative, CCR7-positively selected cells formed the naive CD8 fraction, excluding terminally differentiated effector memory CD45RA+ cells. Sequencing was done on a sample of naive CD8+ T cells sorted from blood. The receptors originated from a woman aged 25 to 39 in good health.

The CDR3 loop reads CASSLRGSGNTIYF. The CDR3 coding sequence is TGTGCCAGCAGCTTGAGGGGCTCTGGAAACACCATATATTTT. The chain combines TRBV7-8 with TRBJ1-3; maybe TRBD1 (5 bases). Germline V gene data show CDR1 as SGHVS and CDR2 as FQNEAQ. The CDR3 totals 14 residues. The V end lost 3 bases, the J end lost 0 bases, and 6 bases lay between the germline ends.

The chain employs TRBV28 and TRBJ2-1; 11 bases are shared with TRBD2. V lost 5 bases, J lost 6 bases, and 6 bases stayed unmatched. This CDR3 has 15 amino acids. In germline, CDR1 is MDHEN, CDR2 SYDVKM. The CDR3 coding sequence is TGTGCCAGCAGTCCACTAGCGGGAGAGACCAATGAGCAGTTCTTC. Protein product: CASSPLAGETNEQFF. Using reference TRBV28 and TRBJ2-1 for the parts outside the CDR3, the full variable domain is DVKVTQSSRYLVKRTGEKVFLECVQDMDHENMFWYRQDPGLGLRLIYFSYDVKMKEKGDIPEGYSVSREKKERFSLILESASTNQTSMYLCASSPLAGETNEQFFGPGTRLTVL.

This clone was seen a handful of times. This chain uses TRBV30 with TRBJ1-4, with 9 positions matching TRBD1. CDR3 length: 14 amino acids. Unmatched junction bases numbered 3, after V lost 0 bases and J lost 7 bases. Germline values: CDR1 GTSNPN, CDR2 SVGIG (reference sequence). CDR3 DNA: TGTGCCTGGAGTGTAGGGACAGGGCTTGAAAAACTGTTTTTT. Its protein product is CAWSVGTGLEKLFF.

In this sample, this clone turned up once. V is TRBV5-4 and J is TRBJ2-2, with 14 bases fitting TRBD2. Germline V lookup: CDR1 SGHNT, CDR2 YYREEE (reference sequence). V lost 4 bases and J lost 4; bases outside the gene matches: 6. CDR3 length equals 17 residues. The CDR3 DNA reads TGTGCCAGCAGCCAGGGACTAGCGGGAGAGGTCACCGGGGAGCTGTTTTTT. Its protein product is CASSQGLAGEVTGELFF.

This clone has only one observation. The chain recombines TRBV6-5 with TRBJ2-7, with 8 bases matching TRBD2. Germline CDR1 is MNHEY and CDR2 is SVGAGI. This CDR3 comprises 14 residues. The J segment lost 2 bases and the V segment lost 6 bases, leaving 6 bases of the junction unmatched. CDR3 nucleotide sequence: TGTGCCAGCAGCCTACTAGCGGACGCCTACGAGCAGTACTTC. The encoded protein is CASSLLADAYEQYF.

The chain couples TRBV15 to TRBJ1-2; TRBD1 is a possible D gene (5 bases). This CDR3 contains 15 residues. V gave up 1 base and J gave up 4 bases, with 13 bases separating them. Per germline, CDR1 LNHNV and CDR2 YYDKDF (reference sequence). The CDR3 DNA is TGTGCCACCAGCAGAGTTCCAGGGCTGGGCTATGGCTACACCTTC. This translates into CATSRVPGLGYGYTF. Supplemented by reference TRBV15 and TRBJ1-2, the full variable domain reads DAMVIQNPRYQVTQFGKPVTLSCSQTLNHNVMYWYQQKSSQAPKLLFHYYDKDFNNEADTPDNFQSRRPNTSFCFLDIRSPGLGDTAMYLCATSRVPGLGYGYTFGSGTRLTVV.

The rearrangement links TRBV28 to TRBJ1-5; D gene uncertain. The length of the CDR3 is 16 residues. V was shortened by 5 bases and J by 4 bases, with 18 bases between the two germline ends. Germline-derived CDR1 and CDR2 are MDHEN and SYDVKM. CDR3 region: CASSPATENLNQPQHF. Here the CDR3 DNA reads TGTGCCAGCAGTCCCGCCACAGAGAACCTTAATCAGCCCCAGCATTTT.

The rearrangement links TRBV19 to TRBJ2-7; no reliable D call. The CDR3 sequence is 16 residues long. Per the germline V gene, CDR1 is LNHDA and CDR2 is SQIVND (reference sequence). Trimming stripped 3 bases from V and 2 bases from J, with 17 bases between. The CDR3 loop is CASSIKPVGGPYEQYF. The CDR3 DNA is TGTGCCAGTAGTATTAAACCCGTCGGCGGCCCCTACGAGCAGTACTTC.

This sequence joins TRBV29-1 and TRBJ1-2; no firm D call. Germline V CDR1 and CDR2: SQVTM, ANQGSEA. The CDR3 is 14 residues long. Trimming shortened V by 6 bases and J by 4 bases, and 18 bases separated the two germline ends. Here the CDR3 DNA reads TGCAGCGTCTCCCCCGCCCAGGCTCCCTATGGCTACACCTTC. Encoded protein: CSVSPAQAPYGYTF.

The genes are TRBV29-1 and TRBJ2-1, with D hard to call. This CDR3 has 17 residues. Germline V lookup: CDR1 SQVTM, CDR2 ANQGSEA. Trimming took 3 bases from V and 2 from J, leaving 20 bases between them. CDR3 amino acids: CSVEWWENSSTYNEQFF. The CDR3 coding sequence is TGCAGCGTTGAGTGGTGGGAAAACAGTTCCACCTACAATGAGCAGTTCTTC.

The chain is built from TRBV11-2 and TRBJ2-7; the D gene is possibly TRBD1 (5 bases). This CDR3 spans 13 amino acids. Germline assignment: CDR1 SGHAT and CDR2 FQNNGV. V was shortened by 5 bases and J by 4 bases, with 12 bases between the two germline ends. The DNA of the CDR3 is TGTGCCAGCAGCGCTAGGGGTATTTACGAGCAGTACTTC. It yields the protein CASSARGIYEQYF.

The J gene is TRBJ1-5, the V gene TRBV27; a possible D gene is TRBD1 (5 bases). Between the trimmed V and J ends, which lost 6 bases and 1 base, there was a span of 16 bases. This CDR3 has 16 residues. CDR1 is MNHEY and CDR2 is SMNVEV in the germline V gene (reference sequence). DNA of the CDR3: TGTGCCAGCAGCGAAACCCCAGGGAGAAGCAATCAGCCCCAGCATTTT. Translation gives CASSETPGRSNQPQHF.

This chain connects TRBV4-1 to TRBJ2-7; D gene uncertain. This CDR3 spans 16 amino acids. V was shortened by 2 bases and J by 5 bases, with 19 bases between the two germline ends. Germline CDR1 and CDR2: MGHRA and YSYEKL. CDR3 bases: TGCGCCAGCAGCCAACGGGTAGGCGCCGTCGAAGACGAGCAGTACTTC. Its protein product is CASSQRVGAVEDEQYF.

The J gene is TRBJ2-5, the V gene TRBV28; 7 bases align to TRBD2. Germline assignment: CDR1 MDHEN and CDR2 SYDVKM. The CDR3 runs to 13 residues. Unmatched junction bases numbered 13, after V lost 5 bases and J lost 13 bases. In nucleotides, the CDR3 is TGTGCCAGCAGTGTCCCTCTTGGCGGGAGTCCGTACTTC. Encoded protein: CASSVPLGGSPYF.

The J gene is TRBJ1-3, the V gene TRBV7-9, with D unresolved. V dropped 10 bases and J dropped 0 bases, with 19 bases sitting between them. CDR1 and CDR2 (germline): SEHNR, FQNEAQ (reference sequence). The CDR3 sequence is 16 residues long. CDR3 sequence: CATPPEEQNSGNTIYF. CDR3 coding DNA: TGTGCCACCCCCCCCGAGGAACAGAACTCTGGAAACACCATATATTTT.

CDR3 sequence: CSVAQGAPTYEQYF. The CDR3 DNA follows: TGCAGCGTTGCACAGGGGGCACCCACCTACGAGCAGTACTTC. J is TRBJ2-7 and V is TRBV29-1, with TRBD1 matching over 9 bases. V was clipped by 4 bases and J by 2 bases; unmatched bases: 6. The length of the CDR3 is 14 residues. Germline V gives CDR1 SQVTM, CDR2 ANQGSEA.

The gene calls are TRBV4-1 and TRBJ2-7, with unresolved D. The CDR3 is made up of 17 amino acids. CDR1 is MGHRA, CDR2 YSYEKL, per germline. V was clipped by 3 bases and J by 4 bases, with 22 bases between them. The CDR3 reads CASSHQAMRGDGYEQYF. As DNA, the CDR3 is TGCGCCAGCAGCCACCAGGCGATGAGAGGTGACGGATACGAGCAGTACTTC.

This chain links TRBV7-6 with TRBJ2-5, with 7 bases lining up with TRBD2. The CDR3 totals 14 residues. The germline V gene encodes CDR1 SGHVS and CDR2 FNYEAQ. Trimming cost V 5 bases and J 4 bases; bases outside gene matches: 7. The CDR3 sequence is CASSRSGNGETQYF. In DNA, the CDR3 is TGTGCCAGCAGCAGGAGCGGGAATGGAGAGACCCAGTACTTC.

This clone was found once. This chain links TRBV19 with TRBJ2-3; perhaps TRBD2 as D (5 bases). Germline CDR1 reads LNHDA; CDR2 reads SQIVND (reference sequence). There are 14 residues in the CDR3. Deletions cut 6 bases from V and 4 bases from J, with 14 bases between. Here the CDR3 reads CASSIKRRPDTQYF. In nucleotides, the CDR3 is TGTGCCAGTAGCATAAAGCGGAGGCCAGATACGCAGTATTTT.

This clone was picked up one time. This sequence joins TRBV29-1 and TRBJ2-7; 9 bases fit TRBD1. This CDR3 has 15 residues. J was trimmed by 3 bases and V by 2 bases; bases with no gene match: 8. In germline, CDR1 is SQVTM, CDR2 ANQGSEA. The CDR3 protein is CSVEQDRGTIYEQYF. The DNA for the CDR3 is TGCAGCGTTGAACAGGACAGGGGTACCATCTACGAGCAGTACTTC.

This chain uses TRBV4-2 with TRBJ2-7, with 8 bases that match TRBD2. The germline V gene has CDR1 LGHNA and CDR2 YNFKEQ. This CDR3 comprises 16 residues. V trimming: 0 bases; J trimming: 2 bases; junction bases outside the gene matches: 6. The CDR3 DNA follows: TGTGCCAGCAGCCAAGACAGCGGGAGTGATGCCTACGAGCAGTACTTC. Translation: CASSQDSGSDAYEQYF.